This is a list of T cell receptor beta chains from one sample in a study of beta chain features in type 1 diabetes. Libraries were prepared by immunoSEQ multiplex PCR; TCRdb keeps only in-frame clonotypes and omits some of them. The sample includes under 200,000 clones, under 13% seen only once; the top ten take more than 0.4%. Sequencing used central memory CD4+ T cells from blood. All receptors come from a man younger than 40 with type 1 diabetes. Both conserved end residues are part of each CDR3. The D gene is left open where the match is weak. Clone sizes are given selectively: once, few, many, or a class where the clone is expanded.

>.|TRBD1|TRBJ2-7|TRBV5-1
CASSVTGRRSYEQYF
TGCGCCAGCAGCGTGACAGGGAGAAGGTCCTACGAGCAGTACTTC
>few|.|TRBJ1-2|TRBV6-6
CASGEGSHNGYTF
TGTGCCAGCGGGGAGGGCAGTCACAATGGCTACACCTTC
>.|.|TRBJ2-1|TRBV7-9
CASSLAGLSGNEQFF
TGTGCCAGCAGCTTAGCAGGACTAAGCGGGAATGAGCAGTTCTTC
>.|.|TRBJ1-1|TRBV19
CASSTPEGRRTEAFF
TGTGCCAGTAGTACGCCGGAGGGCCGGAGAACTGAAGCTTTCTTT
>many|.|TRBJ1-2|TRBV28
CASKSQGYGYTF
TGTGCCAGCAAGTCGCAGGGGTATGGCTACACCTTC
>.|.|TRBJ2-7|TRBV7-2
CASSLVAGSGSYEQYF
TGTGCCAGCAGCTTAGTAGCAGGGTCTGGGTCGTACGAGCAGTACTTC
>few|.|TRBJ2-7|TRBV18
CASSPSSISSYEQYF
TGTGCCAGCTCACCGAGTAGCATAAGTTCTTACGAGCAGTACTTC
>many|.|TRBJ2-7|TRBV4-1
CASSQDFAAGRWEQYF
TGCGCCAGCAGCCAAGATTTCGCTGCAGGGCGCTGGGAGCAGTACTTC
>few|TRBD2|TRBJ2-1|TRBV4-3
CASSPKAAGGEQFF
TGCGCCAGCAGTCCAAAGGCGGCGGGAGGTGAGCAGTTCTTC
>few|.|TRBJ1-1|TRBV15
CATSTGLNTEAFF
TGTGCCACCAGCACGGGGTTGAACACTGAAGCTTTCTTT
>.|.|TRBJ2-5|TRBV28
CASSLSYQETQYF
TGTGCCAGCAGCCTATCGTACCAAGAGACCCAGTACTTC
>few|TRBD2|TRBJ2-4|TRBV7-2
CASSSRAGGPRVNIQYF
TGTGCCAGCAGCTCTCGGGCGGGAGGGCCACGGGTAAACATTCAGTACTTC
>few|.|TRBJ2-5|TRBV28
CASGREAGETQYF
TGTGCCAGCGGCAGAGAAGCGGGAGAGACCCAGTACTTC
>few|.|TRBJ1-4|TRBV4-2
CASSQDRTTNEKLFF
TGTGCCAGCAGCCAAGACAGAACAACTAATGAAAAACTGTTTTTT
>few|.|TRBJ2-1|TRBV7-3
CASSLDSMNEQFF
TGTGCCAGCAGCTTGGACAGTATGAATGAGCAGTTCTTC
>.|TRBD2|TRBJ2-7|TRBV9
CASSVAGTSGTYEQYF
TGTGCCAGCAGCGTAGCTGGGACTAGCGGAACCTACGAGCAGTACTTC
>few|TRBD1|TRBJ1-5|TRBV19
CASDPRGLRAQHF
TGTGCCAGTGATCCCAGGGGGCTTCGGGCCCAGCATTTT
>.|.|TRBJ2-2|TRBV5-1
CASSFLHTGELFF
TGCGCCAGCAGCTTCCTCCACACCGGGGAGCTGTTTTTT
>.|.|TRBJ2-1|TRBV7-3
CASSLTMAGYNEQFF
TGTGCCAGCAGCTTAACGATGGCGGGCTACAATGAGCAGTTCTTC
>.|.|TRBJ2-1|TRBV11-2
CASSPQRASHNEQFF
TGTGCCAGCAGCCCCCAGCGGGCTAGCCACAATGAGCAGTTCTTC
>few|TRBD2|TRBJ2-1|TRBV5-1
CASSLLEGSGGNEQFF
TGCGCCAGCAGCTTGTTGGAGGGGTCGGGAGGGAATGAGCAGTTCTTC
>few|.|TRBJ2-7|TRBV6-5
CASSWNRRNEQYF
TGTGCCAGCAGTTGGAACAGGAGAAACGAGCAGTACTTC
>.|.|TRBJ2-7|TRBV4-1
CASSQGYKAEPPYEQYF
TGCGCCAGCAGCCAAGGGTACAAAGCGGAGCCCCCCTACGAGCAGTACTTC
>.|.|TRBJ2-5|TRBV27
CASSLGLLVQETQYF
TGTGCCAGCAGTTTAGGGCTGCTCGTACAAGAGACCCAGTACTTC
>few|.|TRBJ1-1|TRBV11-2
CASSLSIFTEAFF
TGTGCCAGCAGCTTAAGCATTTTCACTGAAGCTTTCTTT
>.|.|TRBJ2-7|TRBV7-2
CASSLVGQAEQYF
TGTGCCAGCAGCTTAGTTGGCCAGGCCGAGCAGTACTTC
>few|.|TRBJ2-7|TRBV13
CASSTRSYEQYF
TGTGCCAGCAGCACCCGTTCCTACGAGCAGTACTTC
>.|.|TRBJ2-7|TRBV5-1
CASSLGQLISYEQYF
TGCGCCAGCAGCTTGGGACAGTTAATCTCCTACGAGCAGTACTTC
>few|TRBD2|TRBJ2-1|TRBV6-5
CASGQSSGSYNEQFF
TGTGCCAGCGGTCAGTCTAGCGGCTCCTACAATGAGCAGTTCTTC
>.|.|TRBJ2-1|TRBV6-6
CASSYSPTDEQFF
TGTGCCAGCAGTTACTCCCCCACGGATGAGCAGTTCTTC
>.|TRBD1|TRBJ2-1|TRBV29-1
CSGTRGRYNEQFF
TGCAGCGGAACCAGGGGGCGGTACAATGAGCAGTTCTTC
>few|.|TRBJ2-1|TRBV28
CASKTNIEQFF
TGTGCCAGCAAAACTAATATTGAGCAGTTCTTC
>.|.|TRBJ1-2|TRBV6-5
CASGPLAGDYGYTF
TGTGCCAGCGGACCCCTGGCGGGGGATTACGGCTACACCTTC
>.|TRBD2|TRBJ2-7|TRBV5-4
CASSLPAGDEQYF
TGTGCCAGCAGTCTTCCAGCGGGAGATGAGCAGTACTTC
>.|TRBD1|TRBJ2-7|TRBV7-8
CASSPGTGPYEQYF
TGTGCCAGCAGCCCCGGGACAGGGCCTTACGAGCAGTACTTC
>many|.|TRBJ1-2|TRBV28
CASSHTGSTRGYTF
TGTGCCAGCAGTCATACAGGGTCGACAAGGGGCTACACCTTC
>.|TRBD2|TRBJ2-2|TRBV23-1
CASTFSTSGISTGELFF
TGCGCCAGCACCTTTTCGACTAGCGGGATTTCGACCGGGGAGCTGTTTTTT
>few|.|TRBJ1-2|TRBV7-2
CASSPPRQNYGYTF
TGTGCCAGCAGCCCACCCCGACAGAACTATGGCTACACCTTC
>few|TRBD1|TRBJ2-5|TRBV10-3
CAIRKTGEETQYF
TGTGCCATCAGAAAGACAGGGGAGGAGACCCAGTACTTC